A single sample gave rise to the 7 T cell receptor beta chains below, sequenced in a study of beta chain features in type 1 diabetes. Reverse transcription of all isolated RNA meant that expressed TCRB transcripts were sequenced. This table comes from immunoSEQ multiplex PCR, and its TCRdb copy is limited to in-frame clones, with some not included. The sample has roughly 610,000 clones, around 16% seen once; the top ten hold 0.09% to 0.095%. Sequencing input: naive CD4+ T cells from blood. These TCRs come from a man younger than 35 in good health.

The chain carries TRBV21-1 and TRBJ2-3; the DNA was not used to check the table's D call, TRBD1. TRBV21-1 is a known pseudogene. The CDR3 loop spans 15 amino acids. The CDR3 DNA sequence: TGTGCCAGCAGCGACCAGGGGGAGAGCACAGATACGCAGTATTTT. Translated, it gives CASSDQGESTDTQYF.

The chain has TRBV7-2 and TRBJ2-7, with D tentatively TRBD2 (6 bases). V was pared by 1 base and J by 2 bases, with 15 bases between. This CDR3 contains 16 residues. The germline V gene has CDR1 SGHTA and CDR2 FQGNSA. The CDR3 DNA follows: TGTGCCAGCAGCTTAGTATCGCGCGGGGCAGCCTACGAGCAGTACTTC. Translated: CASSLVSRGAAYEQYF.

In DNA, the CDR3 is TGTGCCAGCAGCGGAGGAAACACCATATATTTT. It translates to CASSGGNTIYF. The chain links TRBV6-5 to TRBJ1-3; D remains ambiguous. This CDR3 has 11 residues. CDR1 and CDR2 from the germline V gene are MNHEY and SVGAGI. With 6 bases removed from V and 4 bases from J, the gap between germline ends came to 4 bases.

The chain is built from TRBV7-9 and TRBJ2-7, with TRBD1 matching 9 bases. CDR1 SEHNR and CDR2 FQNEAQ come from the germline V gene (reference sequence). The CDR3 spans 15 residues. Trimming at V came to 6 bases and at J to 1 base, leaving 7 bases not matched to a gene. The CDR3 protein is CASRAGTGLSYEQYF. The CDR3 DNA reads as TGTGCCAGCAGGGCCGGGACAGGGCTATCCTACGAGCAGTACTTC.

The chain carries TRBV4-1 and TRBJ1-3; 7 bases are a match to TRBD1. Germline loops: CDR1 MGHRA, CDR2 YSYEKL. The CDR3 covers 16 residues. The trim removed 5 bases at V and 0 bases at J, leaving 7 bases unmatched. The CDR3 bases are TGCGCCAGCAGCAGGGGACAGTGGGACTCTGGAAACACCATATATTTT. Translated, it gives CASSRGQWDSGNTIYF.

The V call is TRBV4-2, the J call TRBJ2-3; 8 nucleotides agree with TRBD2. Germline V CDR1 and CDR2: LGHNA, YNFKEQ. The trim removed 2 bases at V and 2 bases at J, leaving 3 bases unmatched. The CDR3 consists of 15 residues. The CDR3 DNA follows: TGTGCCAGCAGCCAAACGGGGGGGAACACAGATACGCAGTATTTT. Its translation is CASSQTGGNTDTQYF.

The gene calls are TRBV28 and TRBJ2-2, with D unresolved. The CDR3 has 13 amino acids. Germline V gene sequence: CDR1 MDHEN, CDR2 SYDVKM. V lost 7 bases and J 5 bases, leaving 11 bases between the germline ends. Written as DNA, the CDR3 is TGTGCCAGCATCCCCCAGCTAACCGGGGAGCTGTTTTTT. Encoded protein: CASIPQLTGELFF.